These T cell receptor beta chains were read from a single sample in a study of response to subunit inactivated influenza vaccine. TCRdb redid the calling of the RT-PCR reads with MiXCR, one entry per CDR3 protein. The table includes approximately 310,000 distinct CDR3 sequences, roughly a fifth detected once. The specimen was PBMCs from blood, collected approximately 20 months after vaccination. These TCRs come from a man between 50 and 75 years old who received an inactivated influenza vaccine. CDR3s include the opening cysteine and the closing phenylalanine or tryptophan. Fields, in order: V gene, clone size, J gene, D gene, CDR3 protein, CDR3 DNA. The D gene is left open where the match is weak. Size is stated for part of the rows, as once, few or many counts, or as a class when the clone is expanded.

V gene: TRBV20-1
clone size: few
J gene: TRBJ1-1
D gene: TRBD1
CDR3 protein: CSASGGQRMNTEAFF
CDR3 DNA: TGCAGTGCTAGTGGGGGACAGCGCATGAACACTGAAGCTTTCTTT

V gene: TRBV5-5
clone size: .
J gene: TRBJ2-1
D gene: TRBD2
CDR3 protein: CASSFLGGGAYNEQFF
CDR3 DNA: TGTGCCAGCAGCTTTCTTGGCGGGGGGGCATACAATGAGCAGTTCTTC

V gene: TRBV20-1
clone size: many
J gene: TRBJ2-3
D gene: TRBD2
CDR3 protein: CSAISGTSEGTDTQYF
CDR3 DNA: TGCAGTGCTATATCCGGGACTAGCGAGGGCACAGATACGCAGTATTTT

V gene: TRBV7-2
clone size: .
J gene: TRBJ1-1
D gene: .
CDR3 protein: CASSLASGTNTEAFF
CDR3 DNA: TGTGCCAGCAGCTTAGCTTCGGGGACGAACACTGAAGCTTTCTTT

V gene: TRBV20-1
clone size: .
J gene: TRBJ2-3
D gene: TRBD1
CDR3 protein: CSAPGQGSTDTQYF
CDR3 DNA: TGCAGTGCCCCGGGACAGGGGAGCACAGATACGCAGTATTTT

V gene: TRBV6-2/TRBV6-3
clone size: .
J gene: TRBJ2-7
D gene: .
CDR3 protein: CASRGSNTYEQYF
CDR3 DNA: TGTGCCAGTCGGGGGAGTAATACCTACGAGCAGTACTTC

V gene: TRBV7-2
clone size: few
J gene: TRBJ1-5
D gene: .
CDR3 protein: CASSLARVSNQPQHF
CDR3 DNA: TGTGCCAGCAGCTTAGCCAGGGTGAGCAATCAGCCCCAGCATTTT

V gene: TRBV7-8
clone size: .
J gene: TRBJ1-2
D gene: .
CDR3 protein: CASSLAQGPTGYTF
CDR3 DNA: TGTGCCAGCAGCTTAGCGCAGGGACCCACGGGCTACACCTTC

V gene: TRBV28
clone size: .
J gene: TRBJ2-1
D gene: .
CDR3 protein: CASSFVSGRSYNEQFF
CDR3 DNA: TGTGCCAGCAGTTTTGTTAGCGGACGATCCTACAATGAGCAGTTCTTC

V gene: TRBV5-4
clone size: .
J gene: TRBJ2-7
D gene: TRBD1
CDR3 protein: CATTRDRVPYEQYF
CDR3 DNA: TGTGCCACCACCCGGGACAGGGTCCCCTACGAGCAGTACTTC

V gene: TRBV10-3
clone size: .
J gene: TRBJ2-3
D gene: TRBD1
CDR3 protein: CAISPGQGAADTQYF
CDR3 DNA: TGTGCCATCAGTCCGGGACAGGGGGCTGCGGATACGCAGTATTTT

V gene: TRBV6-2/TRBV6-3
clone size: .
J gene: TRBJ2-7
D gene: .
CDR3 protein: CASSATGRMTYEQYF
CDR3 DNA: TGTGCCAGCAGTGCCACGGGGCGGATGACCTACGAGCAGTACTTC

V gene: TRBV6-2/TRBV6-3
clone size: .
J gene: TRBJ2-2
D gene: .
CDR3 protein: CASSTQGTGELFF
CDR3 DNA: TGTGCCAGCAGTACACAGGGTACCGGGGAGCTGTTTTTT

V gene: TRBV5-4
clone size: .
J gene: TRBJ1-4
D gene: TRBD1
CDR3 protein: CASSLDRGQNEKLFF
CDR3 DNA: TGTGCCAGCAGCCTGGACAGGGGGCAAAATGAAAAACTGTTTTTT

V gene: TRBV6-1
clone size: .
J gene: TRBJ1-6
D gene: .
CDR3 protein: CASTTRQGNSPLHF
CDR3 DNA: TGTGCCAGCACCACGAGGCAGGGAAATTCACCCCTCCACTTT

V gene: TRBV6-2/TRBV6-3
clone size: few
J gene: TRBJ1-5
D gene: .
CDR3 protein: CASSYGDRYSNQPQHF
CDR3 DNA: TGTGCCAGCAGTTACGGCGACAGATATAGCAATCAGCCCCAGCATTTT

V gene: TRBV28
clone size: few
J gene: TRBJ2-1
D gene: .
CDR3 protein: CASSSAAFSEQFF
CDR3 DNA: TGTGCCAGCAGCTCCGCCGCATTCAGTGAGCAGTTCTTC

V gene: TRBV3-1
clone size: .
J gene: TRBJ2-3
D gene: TRBD2
CDR3 protein: CASSLRETSGFLGTDTQYF
CDR3 DNA: TGTGCCAGCAGCCTTCGGGAGACTAGCGGGTTTTTGGGCACAGATACGCAGTATTTT

V gene: TRBV12-3/TRBV12-4
clone size: few
J gene: TRBJ2-1
D gene: .
CDR3 protein: CASSFYEQFF
CDR3 DNA: TGTGCCAGCAGTTTTTATGAGCAGTTCTTC

V gene: TRBV15
clone size: .
J gene: TRBJ2-7
D gene: .
CDR3 protein: CATSRDTGWSYEQYF
CDR3 DNA: TGTGCCACCAGCAGAGATACAGGGTGGTCCTACGAGCAGTACTTC

V gene: TRBV4-3
clone size: few
J gene: TRBJ2-4
D gene: .
CDR3 protein: CASSQDMGDLAKNIQYF
CDR3 DNA: TGCGCCAGCAGCCAAGATATGGGGGACCTAGCCAAAAACATTCAGTACTTC

V gene: TRBV20-1
clone size: many
J gene: TRBJ1-1
D gene: .
CDR3 protein: CSARRHGWGSTEAFF
CDR3 DNA: TGCAGTGCTAGACGCCATGGCTGGGGTAGCACTGAAGCTTTCTTT

V gene: TRBV5-1
clone size: .
J gene: TRBJ1-1
D gene: TRBD1
CDR3 protein: CASSLRDRPRTEAFF
CDR3 DNA: TGCGCCAGCAGCTTGAGGGACAGGCCTCGCACTGAAGCTTTCTTT

V gene: TRBV10-3
clone size: .
J gene: TRBJ2-7
D gene: .
CDR3 protein: CAISDPTLRNEQYF
CDR3 DNA: TGTGCCATCAGTGACCCTACGCTCAGGAACGAGCAGTACTTC

V gene: TRBV2
clone size: .
J gene: TRBJ2-7
D gene: TRBD1
CDR3 protein: CASGVWNRGRQEQYF
CDR3 DNA: TGTGCCAGCGGGGTTTGGAACAGGGGGCGTCAAGAGCAGTACTTC

V gene: TRBV5-1
clone size: many
J gene: TRBJ1-1
D gene: .
CDR3 protein: CASSLGEGWFSAFF
CDR3 DNA: TGCGCCAGCAGCTTGGGCGAAGGTTGGTTCAGTGCTTTCTTT

V gene: TRBV12-3/TRBV12-4
clone size: .
J gene: TRBJ2-5
D gene: .
CDR3 protein: CASRAGGMETQYF
CDR3 DNA: TGTGCCAGCAGAGCAGGGGGGATGGAGACCCAGTACTTC

V gene: TRBV9
clone size: .
J gene: TRBJ1-4
D gene: TRBD1
CDR3 protein: CASSASGQGANEKLFF
CDR3 DNA: TGTGCCAGCAGCGCCTCCGGACAGGGGGCTAATGAAAAACTGTTTTTT

V gene: TRBV28
clone size: few
J gene: TRBJ2-7
D gene: .
CDR3 protein: CASSHPSISVGYEQYF
CDR3 DNA: TGTGCCAGCAGCCATCCTTCGATTAGCGTGGGTTACGAGCAGTACTTC

V gene: TRBV7-9
clone size: few
J gene: TRBJ2-3
D gene: .
CDR3 protein: CASTFTDTQYF
CDR3 DNA: TGTGCCAGCACCTTCACAGATACGCAGTATTTT

V gene: TRBV24-1
clone size: .
J gene: TRBJ1-5
D gene: .
CDR3 protein: CATARAGGNQPQHF
CDR3 DNA: TGTGCCACCGCACGGGCGGGCGGCAATCAGCCCCAGCATTTT

V gene: TRBV9
clone size: many
J gene: TRBJ2-2
D gene: .
CDR3 protein: CASSPYTGELFF
CDR3 DNA: TGTGCCAGCAGCCCATACACCGGGGAGCTGTTTTTT

V gene: TRBV10-2
clone size: .
J gene: TRBJ2-1
D gene: .
CDR3 protein: CASSGGASYNEQFF
CDR3 DNA: TGCGCCAGCAGTGGGGGGGCCTCCTACAATGAGCAGTTCTTC

V gene: TRBV27
clone size: .
J gene: TRBJ1-2
D gene: TRBD1
CDR3 protein: CASSFRTGPGGYTF
CDR3 DNA: TGTGCCAGCAGTTTCAGGACAGGTCCGGGGGGCTACACCTTC

V gene: TRBV2
clone size: few
J gene: TRBJ2-5
D gene: .
CDR3 protein: CASMFSALQETQYF
CDR3 DNA: TGTGCCAGCATGTTCTCAGCCCTTCAAGAGACCCAGTACTTC

V gene: TRBV5-1
clone size: many
J gene: TRBJ1-2
D gene: TRBD1
CDR3 protein: CASSVDRGQGYTF
CDR3 DNA: TGCGCCAGCAGCGTAGACAGGGGGCAAGGCTACACCTTC

V gene: TRBV20-1
clone size: .
J gene: TRBJ1-6
D gene: .
CDR3 protein: CSPTRAARASPLHF
CDR3 DNA: TGCAGTCCAACACGGGCCGCGAGGGCTTCACCCCTCCACTTT

V gene: TRBV12-3/TRBV12-4
clone size: many
J gene: TRBJ1-3
D gene: .
CDR3 protein: CASSPSGNTIYF
CDR3 DNA: TGTGCCAGCAGCCCTTCTGGAAACACCATATATTTT

V gene: TRBV20-1
clone size: few
J gene: TRBJ2-1
D gene: .
CDR3 protein: CSALVADSSYNEQFF
CDR3 DNA: TGCAGTGCGTTAGTAGCGGATAGCTCCTACAATGAGCAGTTCTTC

V gene: TRBV12-3/TRBV12-4
clone size: few
J gene: TRBJ2-4
D gene: TRBD1
CDR3 protein: CASTTGGNNIQYF
CDR3 DNA: TGTGCCAGCACCACAGGGGGCAATAACATTCAGTACTTC

V gene: TRBV29-1
clone size: .
J gene: TRBJ2-3
D gene: .
CDR3 protein: CSVERRGRPDTQYF
CDR3 DNA: TGCAGCGTTGAACGTAGGGGTCGGCCCGATACGCAGTATTTT